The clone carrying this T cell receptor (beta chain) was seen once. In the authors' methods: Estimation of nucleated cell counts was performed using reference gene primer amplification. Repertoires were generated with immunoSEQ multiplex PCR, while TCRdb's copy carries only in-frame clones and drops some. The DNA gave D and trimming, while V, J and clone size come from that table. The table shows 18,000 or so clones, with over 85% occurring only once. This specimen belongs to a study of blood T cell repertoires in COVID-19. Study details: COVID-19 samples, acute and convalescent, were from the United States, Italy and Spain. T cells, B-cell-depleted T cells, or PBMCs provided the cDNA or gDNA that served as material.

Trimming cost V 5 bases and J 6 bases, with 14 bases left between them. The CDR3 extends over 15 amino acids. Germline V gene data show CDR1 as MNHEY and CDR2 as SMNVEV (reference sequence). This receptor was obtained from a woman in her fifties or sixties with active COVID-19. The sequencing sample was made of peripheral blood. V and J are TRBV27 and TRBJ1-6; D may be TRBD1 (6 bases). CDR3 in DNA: TGTGCCAGCAGTGGCCCGGACAGTATTAATTCACCCCTCCACTTT. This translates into CASSGPDSINSPLHF.